The 9 T cell receptor beta chains below all came from one sample that was sequenced in a study of blood T cell repertoires in COVID-19. Sequenced by immunoSEQ multiplex PCR; TCRdb stores in-frame clones only, minus some. The sample lists 240,000 or so clones, about 82% occurring once. Sequenced: PBMCs or T cells enriched from blood (not recorded which). Receptors were obtained from a woman between 45 and 65 years old who had recovered from COVID-19.

The chain carries TRBV5-1 and TRBJ1-6, with 7 nucleotides matching TRBD1. The CDR3 is made up of 16 amino acids. Germline CDR1 SGHRS, CDR2 YFSETQ. Germline trimming cut 0 bases from V and 9 bases from J; bases unmatched to any gene: 9. Written as DNA, the CDR3 is TGCGCCAGCAGCTTGGTAGGGACAGTCGGCGGTTCACCCCTCCACTTT. It is translated as CASSLVGTVGGSPLHF.

The chain links TRBV7-3 to TRBJ2-3; TRBD2 aligns across 10 bases. This CDR3 contains 15 residues. Germline trimming cut 4 bases from V and 1 base from J; bases unmatched to any gene: 2. Germline loops: CDR1 SGHTA, CDR2 FQGTGA. The CDR3 reads CASSSGTSGTDTQYF. CDR3 in DNA: TGTGCCAGCAGCTCCGGGACTAGCGGCACAGATACGCAGTATTTT.

V and J are TRBV5-5 and TRBJ2-7; 8 nucleotides agree with TRBD2. The J segment lost 2 bases and the V segment lost 1 base, leaving 5 bases of the junction unmatched. This CDR3 has 15 amino acids. The germline V gene has CDR1 SGHKS and CDR2 YYEKEE (reference sequence). This CDR3 is CASSLFREGPYEQYF. The CDR3 DNA follows: TGTGCCAGCAGCTTGTTTCGGGAGGGCCCCTACGAGCAGTACTTC.

The chain couples TRBV30 to TRBJ1-3; no clear D gene. This CDR3 spans 15 amino acids. The germline gives CDR1 GTSNPN, CDR2 SVGIG (reference sequence). Trimming left V 0 bases short and J 0 bases short, with 9 bases between. CDR3 region: CAWSVLWLSGNTIYF. The CDR3 DNA reads TGTGCCTGGAGTGTCTTATGGCTCTCTGGAAACACCATATATTTT.

In DNA, the CDR3 is TGTGCCAGTAGTTGGGGTAGCGGGGGGGCCTACAATGAGCAGTTCTTC. Translated, it gives CASSWGSGGAYNEQFF. The V and J genes are TRBV19 and TRBJ2-1; TRBD2 aligns across 11 bases. This CDR3 has 16 residues. Germline lookup yields CDR1 LNHDA and CDR2 SQIVND (reference sequence). The trim removed 5 bases at V and 2 bases at J, leaving 5 bases unmatched.

This rearrangement joins TRBV18 to TRBJ1-1; D possibly corresponds to TRBD1 (5 bases). V was trimmed by 3 bases and J by 2 bases, leaving 10 bases between them. The germline CDR1 and CDR2 sequences are KGHSH and LQKENI. This CDR3 contains 14 residues. DNA for the CDR3: TGTGCCAGCTCACCCAGACAGAGAAACACTGAAGCTTTCTTT. This gives the protein CASSPRQRNTEAFF.

The V call is TRBV7-2, the J call TRBJ1-1; 10 bases align to TRBD1. This CDR3 is 17 amino acids long. Germline CDR1 and CDR2: SGHTA and FQGNSA. Trimming took 3 bases from V and 0 from J; bases not matched to a gene: 7. Here the CDR3 DNA reads TGTGCCAGCAGCTTCCTCGACAGGGGGCTCATGAACACTGAAGCTTTCTTT. Translation gives CASSFLDRGLMNTEAFF.

The chain links TRBV5-1 to TRBJ2-5, with TRBD1 as a possible D gene (7 bases). The germline V and J ends were trimmed by 4 bases and 5 bases, with 21 bases remaining between them. The germline V gene has CDR1 SGHRS and CDR2 YFSETQ. This CDR3 is 16 amino acids long. The CDR3 region has the DNA TGCGCCAGCAGCGACCCCTCCGACAGGGCGGGGGAGACCCAGTACTTC. Its protein product is CASSDPSDRAGETQYF.

This clone occurred once. An end of the junction differs from the germline gene, which may be a read error. The chain recombines TRBV7-7 with TRBJ2-5; 9 nucleotides align to TRBD2. Germline-derived CDR1 and CDR2 are SSHAT and FNYEAQ (reference sequence). The CDR3 totals 15 residues. The CDR3 here is CASSPSGTFQETQYF. CDR3 nucleotides: TGTGCTAGCAGCCCTAGCGGGACCTTCCAAGAGACCCAGTACTTC.